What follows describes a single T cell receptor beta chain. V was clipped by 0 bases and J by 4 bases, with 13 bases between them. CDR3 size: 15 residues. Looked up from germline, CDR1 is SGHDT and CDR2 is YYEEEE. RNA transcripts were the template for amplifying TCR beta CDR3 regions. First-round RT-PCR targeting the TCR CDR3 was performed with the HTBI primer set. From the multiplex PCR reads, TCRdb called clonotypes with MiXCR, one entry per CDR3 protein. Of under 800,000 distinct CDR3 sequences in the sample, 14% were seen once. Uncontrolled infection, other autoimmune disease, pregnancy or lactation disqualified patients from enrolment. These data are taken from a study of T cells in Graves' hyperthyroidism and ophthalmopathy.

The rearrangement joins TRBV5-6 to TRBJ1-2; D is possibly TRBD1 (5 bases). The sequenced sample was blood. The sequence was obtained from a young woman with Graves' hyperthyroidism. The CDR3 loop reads CASSLVNRRAYGYTF. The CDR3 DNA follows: TGTGCCAGCAGCTTGGTGAACAGGAGGGCCTATGGCTACACCTTC.